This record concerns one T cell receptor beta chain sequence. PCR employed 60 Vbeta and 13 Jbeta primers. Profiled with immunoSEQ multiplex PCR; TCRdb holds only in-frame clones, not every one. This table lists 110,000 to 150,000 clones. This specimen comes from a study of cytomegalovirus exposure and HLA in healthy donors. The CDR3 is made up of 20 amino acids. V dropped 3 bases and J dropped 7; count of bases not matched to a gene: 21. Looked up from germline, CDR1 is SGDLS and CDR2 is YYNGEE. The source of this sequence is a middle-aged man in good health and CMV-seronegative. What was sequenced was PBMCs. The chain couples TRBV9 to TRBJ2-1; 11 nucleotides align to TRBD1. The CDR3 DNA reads TGTGCCAGCAGCGAATCACCGGGACAGGGGGTTCTAGCGGGCCGAAATGAGCAGTTCTTC. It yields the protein CASSESPGQGVLAGRNEQFF.